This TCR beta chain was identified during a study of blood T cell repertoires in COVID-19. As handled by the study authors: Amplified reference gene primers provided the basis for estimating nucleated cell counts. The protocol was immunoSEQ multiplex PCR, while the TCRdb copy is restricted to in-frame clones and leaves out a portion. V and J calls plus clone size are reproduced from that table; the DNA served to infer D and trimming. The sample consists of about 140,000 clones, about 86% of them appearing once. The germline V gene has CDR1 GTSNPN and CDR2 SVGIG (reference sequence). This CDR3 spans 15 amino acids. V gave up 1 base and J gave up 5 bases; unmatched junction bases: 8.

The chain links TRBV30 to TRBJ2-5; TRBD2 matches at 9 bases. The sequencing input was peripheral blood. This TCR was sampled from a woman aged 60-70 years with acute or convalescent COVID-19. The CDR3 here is CAWSEASGVAETQYF. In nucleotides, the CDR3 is TGTGCCTGGAGTGAGGCTAGCGGGGTCGCGGAGACCCAGTACTTC.